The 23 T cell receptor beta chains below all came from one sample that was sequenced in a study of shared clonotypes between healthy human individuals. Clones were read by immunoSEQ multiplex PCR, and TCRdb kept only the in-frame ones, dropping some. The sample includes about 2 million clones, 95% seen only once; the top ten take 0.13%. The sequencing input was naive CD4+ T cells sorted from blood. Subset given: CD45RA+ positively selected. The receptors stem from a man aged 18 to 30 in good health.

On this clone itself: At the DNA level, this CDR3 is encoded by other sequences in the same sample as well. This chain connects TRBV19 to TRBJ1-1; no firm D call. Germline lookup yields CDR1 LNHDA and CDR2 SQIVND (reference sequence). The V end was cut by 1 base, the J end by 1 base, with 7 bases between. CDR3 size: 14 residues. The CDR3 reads CASSIGGQNTEAFF. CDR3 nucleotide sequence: TGTGCCAGTAGTATAGGAGGTCAGAACACTGAAGCTTTCTTT.

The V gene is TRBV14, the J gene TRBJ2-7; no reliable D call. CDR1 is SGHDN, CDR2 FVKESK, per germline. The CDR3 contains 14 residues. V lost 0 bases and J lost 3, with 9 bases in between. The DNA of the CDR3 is TGTGCCAGCAGCCAAGATCACGGTGGCTACGAGCAGTACTTC. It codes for CASSQDHGGYEQYF.

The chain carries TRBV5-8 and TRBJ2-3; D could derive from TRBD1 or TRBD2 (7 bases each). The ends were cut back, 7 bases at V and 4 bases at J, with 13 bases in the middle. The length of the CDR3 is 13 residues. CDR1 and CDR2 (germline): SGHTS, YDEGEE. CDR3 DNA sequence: TGTGCCAGCGGCAGGGGGAGGGCAGATACGCAGTATTTT. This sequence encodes CASGRGRADTQYF. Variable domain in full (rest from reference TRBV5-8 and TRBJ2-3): EAGVTQSPTHLIKTRGQQATLRCSPISGHTSVYWYQQALGLGLQFLLWYDEGEERNRGNFPPRFSGRQFPNYSSELNVNALELEDSALYLCASGRGRADTQYFGPGTRLTVL.

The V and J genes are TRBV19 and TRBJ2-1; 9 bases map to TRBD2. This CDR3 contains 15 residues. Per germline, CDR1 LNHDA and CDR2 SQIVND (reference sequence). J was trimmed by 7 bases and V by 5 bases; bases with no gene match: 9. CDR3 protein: CASSPLGLARNEQFF. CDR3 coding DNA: TGTGCCAGTAGTCCCCTCGGACTAGCGAGAAATGAGCAGTTCTTC.

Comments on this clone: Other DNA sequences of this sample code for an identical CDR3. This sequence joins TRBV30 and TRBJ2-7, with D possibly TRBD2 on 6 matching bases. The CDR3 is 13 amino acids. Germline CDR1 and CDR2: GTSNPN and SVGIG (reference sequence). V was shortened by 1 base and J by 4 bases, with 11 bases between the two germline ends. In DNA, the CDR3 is TGTGCCTGGAGTGATGGGGGGAGATACGAGCAGTACTTC. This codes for CAWSDGGRYEQYF.

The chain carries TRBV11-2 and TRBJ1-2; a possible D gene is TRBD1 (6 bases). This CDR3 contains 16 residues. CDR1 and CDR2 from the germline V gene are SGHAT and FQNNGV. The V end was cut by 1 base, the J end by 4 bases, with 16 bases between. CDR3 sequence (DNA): TGTGCCAGCAGCTTAGCCGGTACAGGGAGCCCCTATGGCTACACCTTC. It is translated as CASSLAGTGSPYGYTF.

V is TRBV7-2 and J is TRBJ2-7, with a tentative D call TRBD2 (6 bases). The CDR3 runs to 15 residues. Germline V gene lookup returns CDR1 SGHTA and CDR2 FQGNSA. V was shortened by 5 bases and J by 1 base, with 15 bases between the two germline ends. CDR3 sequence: CASSPQWGESYEQYF. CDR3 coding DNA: TGTGCCAGCAGCCCCCAATGGGGGGAGTCCTACGAGCAGTACTTC.

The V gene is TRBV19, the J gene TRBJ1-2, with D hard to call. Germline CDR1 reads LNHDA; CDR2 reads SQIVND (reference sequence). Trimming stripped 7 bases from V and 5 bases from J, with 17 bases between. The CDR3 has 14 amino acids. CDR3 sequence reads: CASIPRDRIYGYTF. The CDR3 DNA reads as TGTGCCAGTATCCCCCGCGACCGCATATATGGCTACACCTTC.

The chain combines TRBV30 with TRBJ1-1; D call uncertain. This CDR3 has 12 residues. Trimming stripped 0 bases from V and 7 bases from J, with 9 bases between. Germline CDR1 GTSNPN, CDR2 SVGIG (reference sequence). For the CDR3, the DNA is TGTGCCTGGAGTGTAAGTCCGGTTGAAGCTTTCTTT. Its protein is CAWSVSPVEAFF. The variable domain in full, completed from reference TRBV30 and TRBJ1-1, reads SQTIHQWPATLVQPVGSPLSLECTVEGTSNPNLYWYRQAAGRGLQLLFYSVGIGQISSEVPQNLSASRPQDRQFILSSKKLLLSDSGFYLCAWSVSPVEAFFGQGTRLTVV.

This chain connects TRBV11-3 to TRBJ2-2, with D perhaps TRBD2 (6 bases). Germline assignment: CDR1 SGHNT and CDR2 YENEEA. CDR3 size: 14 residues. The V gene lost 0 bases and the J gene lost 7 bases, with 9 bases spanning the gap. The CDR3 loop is CASSLEAGHGELFF. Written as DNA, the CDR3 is TGTGCCAGCAGCTTAGAAGCGGGTCACGGGGAGCTGTTTTTT.

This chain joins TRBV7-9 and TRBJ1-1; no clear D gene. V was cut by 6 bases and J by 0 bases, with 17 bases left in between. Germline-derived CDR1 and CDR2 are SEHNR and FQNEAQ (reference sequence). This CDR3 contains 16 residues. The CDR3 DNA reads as TGTGCCAGCAGTTCCAGAGGCCAAAAAATGAACACTGAAGCTTTCTTT. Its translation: CASSSRGQKMNTEAFF.

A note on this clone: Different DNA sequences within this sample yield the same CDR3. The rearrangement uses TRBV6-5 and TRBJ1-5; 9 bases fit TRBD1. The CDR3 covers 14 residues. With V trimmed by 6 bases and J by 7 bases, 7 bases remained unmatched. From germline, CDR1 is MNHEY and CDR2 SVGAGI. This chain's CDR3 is CASSYGQGRQPQHF. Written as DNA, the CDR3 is TGTGCCAGCAGCTACGGACAGGGGAGGCAGCCCCAGCATTTT.

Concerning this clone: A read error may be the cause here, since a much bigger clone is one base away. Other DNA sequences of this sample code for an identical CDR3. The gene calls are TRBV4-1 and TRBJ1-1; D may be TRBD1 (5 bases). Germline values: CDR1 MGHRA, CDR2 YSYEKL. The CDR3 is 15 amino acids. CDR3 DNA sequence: TGCGCCAGCAGCCAAGATCGGGGCTTTGTGACTGAAGCCTTCTTT. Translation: CASSQDRGFVTEAFF.

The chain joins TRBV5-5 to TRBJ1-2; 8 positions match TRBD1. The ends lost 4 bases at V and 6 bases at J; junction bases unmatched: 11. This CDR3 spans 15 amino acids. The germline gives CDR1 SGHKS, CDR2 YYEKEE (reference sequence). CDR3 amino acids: CASSAMDRAFDGYTF. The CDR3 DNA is TGTGCCAGCAGCGCGATGGACAGGGCCTTTGATGGCTACACCTTC.

CDR3 coding DNA: TGCAGCGTTTTACAGGGCCAAGAGACCCAGTACTTC. This gives the protein CSVLQGQETQYF. This rearrangement joins TRBV29-1 to TRBJ2-5; weak D call: TRBD1 (6 bases). V lost 5 bases and J lost 1, with 8 bases in between. CDR1 is SQVTM and CDR2 is ANQGSEA in the germline V gene. The CDR3 length is 12 residues.

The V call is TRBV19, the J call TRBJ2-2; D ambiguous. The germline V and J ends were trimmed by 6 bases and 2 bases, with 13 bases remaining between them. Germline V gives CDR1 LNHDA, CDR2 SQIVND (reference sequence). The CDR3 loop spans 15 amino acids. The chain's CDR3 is CASSNRNFNTGELFF. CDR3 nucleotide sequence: TGTGCCAGTAGCAACAGAAATTTCAACACCGGGGAGCTGTTTTTT.

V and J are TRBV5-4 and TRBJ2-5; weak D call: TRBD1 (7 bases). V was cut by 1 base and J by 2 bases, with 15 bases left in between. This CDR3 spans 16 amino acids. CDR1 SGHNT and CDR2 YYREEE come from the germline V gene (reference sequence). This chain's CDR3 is CASSLIGGGLQETQYF. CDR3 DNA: TGTGCCAGCAGCTTGATAGGAGGGGGCTTGCAAGAGACCCAGTACTTC.

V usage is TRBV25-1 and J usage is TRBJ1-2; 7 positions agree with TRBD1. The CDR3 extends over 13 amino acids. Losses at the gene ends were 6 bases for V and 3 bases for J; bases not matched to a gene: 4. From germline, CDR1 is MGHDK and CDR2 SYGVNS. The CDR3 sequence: CASSVGTDYGYTF. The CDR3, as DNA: TGTGCCAGCAGCGTCGGGACAGACTATGGCTACACCTTC.

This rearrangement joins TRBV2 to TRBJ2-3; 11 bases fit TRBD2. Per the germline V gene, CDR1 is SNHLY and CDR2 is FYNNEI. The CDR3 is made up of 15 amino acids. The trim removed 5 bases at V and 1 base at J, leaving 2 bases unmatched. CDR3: CASSSGLAGTDTQYF. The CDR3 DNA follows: TGTGCCAGCAGTTCGGGACTAGCGGGCACAGATACGCAGTATTTT. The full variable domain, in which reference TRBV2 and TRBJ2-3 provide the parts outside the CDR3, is EPEVTQTPSHQVTQMGQEVILRCVPISNHLYFYWYRQILGQKVEFLVSFYNNEISEKSEIFDDQFSVERPDGSNFTLKIRSTKLEDSAMYFCASSSGLAGTDTQYFGPGTRLTVL.

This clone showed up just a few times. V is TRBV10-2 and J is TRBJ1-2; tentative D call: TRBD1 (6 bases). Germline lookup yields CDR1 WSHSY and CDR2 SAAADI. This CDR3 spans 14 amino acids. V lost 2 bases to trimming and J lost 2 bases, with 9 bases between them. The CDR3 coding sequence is TGCGCCAGCAGTGAGAACACAGGGAACTATGGCTACACCTTC. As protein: CASSENTGNYGYTF.

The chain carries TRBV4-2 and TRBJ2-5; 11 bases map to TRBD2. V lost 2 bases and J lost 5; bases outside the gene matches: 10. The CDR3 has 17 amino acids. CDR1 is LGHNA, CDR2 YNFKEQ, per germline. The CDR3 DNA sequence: TGTGCCAGCAGCCAATTTAGCGGGGGGGCCGTGCGGGAGACCCAGTACTTC. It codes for CASSQFSGGAVRETQYF.

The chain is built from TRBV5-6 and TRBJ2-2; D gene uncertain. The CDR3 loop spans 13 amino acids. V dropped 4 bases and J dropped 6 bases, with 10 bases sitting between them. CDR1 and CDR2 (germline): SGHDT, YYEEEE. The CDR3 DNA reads TGTGCCAGCAGCCTGGTTCACCCCGGGGAGCTGTTTTTT. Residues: CASSLVHPGELFF.

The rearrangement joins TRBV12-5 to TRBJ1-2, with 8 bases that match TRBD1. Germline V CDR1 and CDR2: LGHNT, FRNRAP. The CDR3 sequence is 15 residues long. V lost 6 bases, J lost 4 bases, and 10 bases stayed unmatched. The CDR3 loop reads CASGVTGAGGYGYTF. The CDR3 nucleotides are TGTGCTAGTGGGGTGACAGGGGCAGGGGGCTATGGCTACACCTTC.